One sample yielded the 17 T cell receptor beta chains listed below, sequenced in a study of blood T cell repertoires in COVID-19. Here immunoSEQ multiplex PCR was the method, and the copy in TCRdb shows in-frame clones only, minus some. The data contain more than 45,000 clones, approximately 90% of them singletons. The material sequenced was peripheral blood. The receptors stem from a man between 65 and 79 years old with acute or convalescent COVID-19.

The chain employs TRBV28 and TRBJ1-5; 7 nucleotides line up with TRBD1. The V gene end was trimmed by 10 bases and the J gene end by 7 bases; junction bases not matched to a gene: 16. CDR1 is MDHEN, CDR2 SYDVKM, per germline. This CDR3 is 15 amino acids long. The CDR3 sequence is CATTTWGQLAQPQHF. The CDR3 nucleotides are TGTGCCACCACCACTTGGGGACAGCTTGCCCAGCCCCAGCATTTT.

This chain joins TRBV4-2 and TRBJ2-7; 10 nucleotides line up with TRBD2. The CDR3 has 16 amino acids. CDR1 and CDR2 (germline): LGHNA, YNFKEQ. The junction had 9 bases not matched to a gene; V was cut back by 4 bases and J by 3 bases. CDR3 sequence reads: CASSRSLAGAIYEQYF. DNA for the CDR3: TGTGCCAGCAGCCGATCCCTAGCGGGGGCCATCTACGAGCAGTACTTC.

V and J are TRBV5-5 and TRBJ1-3, with D possibly being TRBD1 (5 bases). Germline V CDR1 and CDR2: SGHKS, YYEKEE (reference sequence). This CDR3 comprises 14 residues. V was clipped by 1 base and J by 6 bases, with 11 bases between them. CDR3 protein: CASSLPGFKNTIYF. The CDR3 bases are TGTGCCAGCAGCTTGCCAGGGTTCAAAAACACCATATATTTT.

V gene TRBV19 combines with J gene TRBJ1-2; 8 bases align to TRBD1. Losses at the gene ends were 7 bases for V and 8 bases for J; bases not matched to a gene: 18. CDR1 LNHDA and CDR2 SQIVND come from the germline V gene (reference sequence). The CDR3 length is 16 residues. Here the CDR3 reads CASTKWAGQEGEGYTF. Here the CDR3 DNA reads TGTGCCAGTACCAAGTGGGCGGGACAGGAAGGAGAAGGCTACACCTTC.

The J gene is TRBJ1-6, the V gene TRBV30, with D hard to call. Trimming pared 0 bases from V and 10 bases from J, leaving 10 bases between. Germline lookup yields CDR1 GTSNPN and CDR2 SVGIG (reference sequence). This CDR3 is built from 13 residues. The CDR3 DNA is TGTGCCTGGAGTGTACTGGGAGGATCACCCCTCCACTTT. This gives the protein CAWSVLGGSPLHF.

The V call is TRBV3-1 (or the pseudogene TRBV3-2), the J call TRBJ2-1, with 16 bases fitting TRBD2. The CDR3 contains 18 residues. Trimming cost V 4 bases and J 4 bases; bases outside gene matches: 7. Per the germline V gene, CDR1 is LGHDT and CDR2 is YNNKEL (reference sequence). CDR3 in amino acids: CASSPLGTSGGEYNEQFF. For the CDR3, the DNA is TGTGCCAGCAGCCCTTTAGGGACTAGCGGGGGGGAGTACAATGAGCAGTTCTTC.

The V call is TRBV7-8, the J call TRBJ2-2, with D unclear. The CDR3 consists of 14 residues. V was pared by 5 bases and J by 6 bases, with 13 bases between. Germline V CDR1 and CDR2: SGHVS, FQNEAQ. CDR3 coding DNA: TGTGCCAGCAGCCCAGGCGTCCATCCCGGGGAGCTGTTTTTT. Translation: CASSPGVHPGELFF.

The chain has TRBV2 and TRBJ2-7; weak D call: TRBD2 (5 bases). With 9 bases removed from V and 0 bases from J, the gap between germline ends came to 15 bases. The CDR3 is 14 amino acids. Germline assignment: CDR1 SNHLY and CDR2 FYNNEI. In nucleotides, the CDR3 is TGTGCCAGTAGATCCTCGGGAACCTCCTACGAGCAGTACTTC. Translated, it gives CASRSSGTSYEQYF.

Concerning this clone itself: Mismatch with germline at one junction end may stem from a read error. The chain combines TRBV12-3 or TRBV12-4 with TRBJ1-1; tentative D call: TRBD1 (6 bases). The CDR3 is 13 amino acids. The CDR3 here is CASSLGGRAEAFF. For the CDR3, the DNA is TGTGCCAGCAGCTTAGGGGGGCGTGCGGAAGCTTTCTTT.

The chain links TRBV10-3 to TRBJ2-5; TRBD1 is a possible D gene (5 bases). The CDR3 runs to 18 residues. The germline V gene has CDR1 ENHRY and CDR2 SYGVKD. V gave up 4 bases and J gave up 2 bases, with 23 bases separating them. DNA of the CDR3: TGTGCCATCAGTGTCGACAGTAGCCCCATTCCAAGTCAAGAGACCCAGTACTTC. This translates into CAISVDSSPIPSQETQYF.

The rearrangement joins TRBV6-5 to TRBJ2-1; maybe TRBD2 (5 bases). CDR1 MNHEY and CDR2 SVGAGI come from the germline V gene. The CDR3 consists of 15 residues. The ends were cut back, 2 bases at V and 4 bases at J, with 12 bases in the middle. The CDR3 spells CASSYVSGNYNEQFF. In nucleotides, the CDR3 is TGTGCCAGCAGTTACGTCTCGGGAAATTACAATGAGCAGTTCTTC.

The J gene is TRBJ1-1, the V gene TRBV2; D is undetermined. V was trimmed by 3 bases and J by 1 base, leaving 12 bases between them. CDR1 SNHLY and CDR2 FYNNEI come from the germline V gene. The CDR3 loop spans 15 amino acids. Written as DNA, the CDR3 is TGTGCCAGCAGTGACCCCAATATCGGGAACACTGAAGCTTTCTTT. Translated, it gives CASSDPNIGNTEAFF.

This chain joins TRBV18 and TRBJ2-2; no reliable D call. With 3 bases removed from V and 2 bases from J, the gap between germline ends came to 4 bases. The CDR3 length is 13 residues. CDR1 is KGHSH and CDR2 is LQKENI in the germline V gene. In DNA form, the CDR3 reads TGTGCCAGCTCACCCGTAAACACCGGGGAGCTGTTTTTT. Protein sequence: CASSPVNTGELFF. The complete variable domain, with remaining parts taken from reference TRBV18 and TRBJ2-2, reads NAGVMQNPRHLVRRRGQEARLRCSPMKGHSHVYWYRQLPEEGLKFMVYLQKENIIDESGMPKERFSAEFPKEGPSILRIQQVVRGDSAAYFCASSPVNTGELFFGEGSRLTVL.

Written as DNA, the CDR3 is TGTGCCAGCAGCTTGGGGTTGACATCGAATTCACCCCTCCACTTT. This gives the protein CASSLGLTSNSPLHF. The V gene is TRBV5-6, the J gene TRBJ1-6; D not resolved. Trimming left V 0 bases short and J 7 bases short, with 11 bases between. The CDR3 loop spans 15 amino acids. Germline V gene lookup returns CDR1 SGHDT and CDR2 YYEEEE.

The chain has TRBV24-1 and TRBJ1-1; TRBD1 matches 8 bases. Germline loops: CDR1 KGHDR, CDR2 SFDVKD. With 9 bases clipped from V and 2 bases from J, the junction kept 4 bases outside the gene matches. The CDR3 runs to 13 residues. In DNA form, the CDR3 reads TGTGCCACCTCGGGACAGGCTAACACTGAAGCTTTCTTT. Translated, it gives CATSGQANTEAFF.

The chain is built from TRBV5-1 and TRBJ1-6; 8 positions agree with TRBD1. V lost 7 bases to trimming and J lost 9 bases; unmatched junction nucleotides: 6. CDR1 is SGHRS and CDR2 is YFSETQ in the germline V gene. The length of the CDR3 is 13 residues. Here the CDR3 DNA reads TGCGCCAGCCGGACAGGGATCGGTTCACCCCTCCACTTT. It translates to CASRTGIGSPLHF.

V and J are TRBV4-1 and TRBJ2-3; perhaps TRBD1 as D (5 bases). The V end was cut by 2 bases, the J end by 5 bases, with 11 bases between. CDR1 is MGHRA and CDR2 is YSYEKL in the germline V gene. This CDR3 region has 14 residues. In DNA, the CDR3 is TGCGCCAGCAGCCAACCTTCTAGGGGAGATACGCAGTATTTT. This translates into CASSQPSRGDTQYF.